This T cell receptor beta chain was identified in a study of blood T cell repertoires in COVID-19. TCRdb keeps only in-frame clones here, not all; method: immunoSEQ multiplex PCR. The table shows some 220,000 clones, with 88% occurring only once. The CDR3 totals 15 residues. V gave up 5 bases and J gave up 4 bases; unmatched junction bases: 12. Germline assignment: CDR1 SGHNT and CDR2 YYREEE (reference sequence). This clonotype was obtained from a woman aged 25 to 39 who had recovered from COVID-19. Sequenced sample: PBMCs or T cells enriched from blood (not recorded which). The rearrangement joins TRBV5-4 to TRBJ2-7; 7 bases fit TRBD1. The CDR3 protein is CASSSTTTGMYEQYF. CDR3 sequence (DNA): TGTGCCAGCAGTTCTACTACGACAGGGATGTACGAGCAGTACTTC.